A selection of T cell receptor beta chains follows, all from one sample in a study of monozygotic twins with inflammatory bowel disease. Reanalyzing the 5' RACE reads, TCRdb keeps one entry per CDR3 protein, without DNA. The sample has approximately 380,000 distinct CDR3 sequences. Specimen: blood. The receptors come from a human donor with ulcerative colitis or Crohn's disease, or a healthy co-twin of an affected twin (not recorded which). Each CDR3 is given with its conserved first and last residue.

V: TRBV6-1
length: 17
J: TRBJ1-4
CDR3: CASTRDRSRATNEKLFF

V: TRBV9
length: 15
J: TRBJ1-6
CDR3: CASSAYHNPNSPLHF

V: TRBV27
length: 13
J: TRBJ1-2
CDR3: CASSLLPGQGYTF

V: TRBV18
length: 16
J: TRBJ2-3
CDR3: CASSPPVGRTTDTQYF

V: TRBV12-3/TRBV12-4
length: 15
J: TRBJ2-7
CDR3: CASRPGTVTSYEQYF

V: TRBV14
length: 13
J: TRBJ2-7
CDR3: CASSRRGLAGLYF

V: TRBV5-1
length: 13
J: TRBJ1-5
CDR3: CASSPQGHGPQHF

V: TRBV18
length: 15
J: TRBJ1-1
CDR3: CASSPGRTMNTEAFF

V: TRBV3-1
length: 15
J: TRBJ2-2
CDR3: CASGLRTGNTGELFF

V: TRBV5-6
length: 12
J: TRBJ2-1
CDR3: CASLGSGDEQFF

V: TRBV7-2
length: 19
J: TRBJ2-2
CDR3: CASSLALSLPTGGIGELFF

V: TRBV7-2
length: 15
J: TRBJ2-7
CDR3: CASSLAWTGAYEQYF

V: TRBV7-9
length: 13
J: TRBJ2-1
CDR3: CASSPGRGGGQFF

V: TRBV7-2
length: 17
J: TRBJ1-5
CDR3: CASSLLVTAYSNQPQHF

V: TRBV18
length: 14
J: TRBJ2-5
CDR3: CASSPQFRKETQYF